A selection of T cell receptor beta chains follows, all from one sample in a study of cytomegalovirus exposure and HLA in healthy donors. Using immunoSEQ multiplex PCR, the repertoire was profiled, and TCRdb retains in-frame clones only, with some absent. Among 260,000 or so clones, less than 95% were seen once, and the ten largest hold around 3.3%. The specimen was PBMCs. These receptor sequences come from a woman aged 30 to 39 in good health and CMV-seronegative. CDR3s include the opening cysteine and the closing phenylalanine or tryptophan. The D gene is left open where the match is weak. Expanded clones get a size class; other rows say once, few or many, or leave the size out.

v_gene: TRBV27; d_gene: -; j_gene: TRBJ2-5; abundance: -; CDR3aa: CASSYQNGETQYF; CDR3nt: TGTGCCAGCAGTTACCAAAACGGGGAGACCCAGTACTTC
v_gene: TRBV29-1; d_gene: -; j_gene: TRBJ2-5; abundance: -; CDR3aa: CSVEWERGSETQYF; CDR3nt: TGCAGCGTTGAGTGGGAGAGGGGTTCGGAGACCCAGTACTTC
v_gene: TRBV28; d_gene: -; j_gene: TRBJ2-7; abundance: -; CDR3aa: CASSTSGTHYEQYF; CDR3nt: TGTGCCAGCAGTACATCCGGGACCCACTACGAGCAGTACTTC
v_gene: TRBV28; d_gene: -; j_gene: TRBJ1-4; abundance: -; CDR3aa: CASSLTGTGNEKLFF; CDR3nt: TGTGCCAGCAGTTTAACAGGGACGGGGAATGAAAAACTGTTTTTT
v_gene: TRBV19; d_gene: -; j_gene: TRBJ2-3; abundance: -; CDR3aa: CASRGAVWADTQYF; CDR3nt: TGTGCCAGTAGGGGGGCCGTTTGGGCAGATACGCAGTATTTT
v_gene: TRBV19; d_gene: TRBD2; j_gene: TRBJ2-7; abundance: -; CDR3aa: CASSIGGGYEQYF; CDR3nt: TGTGCCAGTAGTATCGGGGGAGGGTACGAGCAGTACTTC
v_gene: TRBV27; d_gene: -; j_gene: TRBJ2-1; abundance: -; CDR3aa: CASRQGFTEQFF; CDR3nt: TGTGCCAGCAGGCAGGGTTTCACTGAGCAGTTCTTC
v_gene: TRBV6-1; d_gene: TRBD1; j_gene: TRBJ1-5; abundance: -; CDR3aa: CASSGTGGVGNQPQHF; CDR3nt: TGTGCCAGCAGTGGGACAGGGGGCGTGGGCAATCAGCCCCAGCATTTT
v_gene: TRBV19; d_gene: -; j_gene: TRBJ1-1; abundance: -; CDR3aa: CASSITLYGSAEAFF; CDR3nt: TGTGCCAGTAGTATTACCCTTTATGGTAGCGCTGAAGCTTTCTTT
v_gene: TRBV15; d_gene: TRBD2; j_gene: TRBJ2-7; abundance: -; CDR3aa: CATSPWGTSSEQYF; CDR3nt: TGTGCCACCAGTCCTTGGGGGACTAGTTCCGAGCAGTACTTC
v_gene: TRBV5-4; d_gene: -; j_gene: TRBJ2-1; abundance: -; CDR3aa: CASSRNSGTYNEQFF; CDR3nt: TGTGCCAGCAGCAGGAATAGCGGAACCTACAATGAGCAGTTCTTC
v_gene: TRBV28; d_gene: -; j_gene: TRBJ2-1; abundance: -; CDR3aa: CASSRTRRGRNEQFF; CDR3nt: TGTGCCAGCAGTCGAACTCGCCGAGGCAGAAATGAGCAGTTCTTC
v_gene: TRBV9; d_gene: -; j_gene: TRBJ2-7; abundance: -; CDR3aa: CASSVGQLYEQYF; CDR3nt: TGTGCCAGCAGCGTCGGACAGCTCTACGAGCAGTACTTC
v_gene: TRBV7-2; d_gene: TRBD1; j_gene: TRBJ1-2; abundance: -; CDR3aa: CASSFSGQTGANYGYTF; CDR3nt: TGTGCCAGCAGCTTTTCGGGACAGACCGGAGCTAACTATGGCTACACCTTC
v_gene: TRBV19; d_gene: -; j_gene: TRBJ2-7; abundance: few; CDR3aa: CASSTVPYYEQYF; CDR3nt: TGTGCCAGTAGTACGGTCCCGTACTACGAGCAGTACTTC
v_gene: TRBV4-1; d_gene: -; j_gene: TRBJ2-7; abundance: -; CDR3aa: CASSQVISSVPYEQYF; CDR3nt: TGCGCCAGCAGCCAAGTTATATCCAGCGTTCCCTACGAGCAGTACTTC
v_gene: TRBV2; d_gene: TRBD2; j_gene: TRBJ2-3; abundance: -; CDR3aa: CASSGIAGVKTQYF; CDR3nt: TGTGCCAGCAGTGGGATAGCGGGAGTTAAGACGCAGTATTTT
v_gene: TRBV6-5; d_gene: TRBD1; j_gene: TRBJ2-7; abundance: -; CDR3aa: CASSYPHRGRHEQYF; CDR3nt: TGTGCCAGCAGTTACCCCCACAGGGGCAGGCACGAGCAGTACTTC
v_gene: TRBV19; d_gene: -; j_gene: TRBJ2-2; abundance: -; CDR3aa: CASSMSWDTGELFF; CDR3nt: TGTGCCAGTAGTATGAGTTGGGACACCGGGGAGCTGTTTTTT
v_gene: TRBV19; d_gene: TRBD1; j_gene: TRBJ1-4; abundance: -; CDR3aa: CASKAQGVWGEKLFF; CDR3nt: TGTGCCAGTAAGGCTCAGGGGGTGTGGGGTGAAAAACTGTTTTTT
v_gene: TRBV28; d_gene: -; j_gene: TRBJ1-5; abundance: -; CDR3aa: CASGLTDLNQPQHF; CDR3nt: TGTGCCAGTGGTTTGACGGATCTCAATCAGCCCCAGCATTTT
v_gene: TRBV19; d_gene: -; j_gene: TRBJ2-7; abundance: -; CDR3aa: CASSIGSSEVSYEQYF; CDR3nt: TGTGCCAGTAGTATAGGGTCTAGCGAGGTATCCTACGAGCAGTACTTC
v_gene: TRBV7-3; d_gene: TRBD1; j_gene: TRBJ2-5; abundance: -; CDR3aa: CASSLYGGQGAGSQETQYF; CDR3nt: TGTGCCAGCAGCTTGTACGGCGGACAGGGGGCGGGTTCTCAAGAGACCCAGTACTTC
v_gene: TRBV30; d_gene: -; j_gene: TRBJ2-1; abundance: -; CDR3aa: CAWSVRGQFINEQFF; CDR3nt: TGTGCCTGGAGTGTACGAGGACAGTTCATCAATGAGCAGTTCTTC
v_gene: TRBV19; d_gene: -; j_gene: TRBJ1-5; abundance: -; CDR3aa: CASRGGEANQPQHF; CDR3nt: TGTGCCAGTAGGGGCGGTGAGGCCAATCAGCCCCAGCATTTT
v_gene: TRBV12-5; d_gene: TRBD2; j_gene: TRBJ2-1; abundance: -; CDR3aa: CASGTTGDGTSGIHEQFF; CDR3nt: TGTGCTAGTGGAACAACAGGGGACGGGACTAGCGGGATTCATGAGCAGTTCTTC
v_gene: TRBV4-2; d_gene: TRBD2; j_gene: TRBJ2-7; abundance: -; CDR3aa: CASSQELAMNSYEQYF; CDR3nt: TGTGCCAGCAGCCAAGAACTAGCGATGAACTCCTACGAGCAGTACTTC
v_gene: TRBV28; d_gene: TRBD2; j_gene: TRBJ2-5; abundance: -; CDR3aa: CASTRGLAGTETQYF; CDR3nt: TGTGCCAGCACCCGTGGACTAGCGGGAACAGAGACCCAGTACTTC
v_gene: TRBV4-1; d_gene: -; j_gene: TRBJ2-2; abundance: -; CDR3aa: CASSQAWAGELFF; CDR3nt: TGCGCCAGCAGCCAAGCTTGGGCCGGGGAGCTGTTTTTT
v_gene: TRBV5-1; d_gene: -; j_gene: TRBJ2-5; abundance: -; CDR3aa: CASSSQGVETQYF; CDR3nt: TGCGCCAGCAGCTCGCAAGGCGTGGAGACCCAGTACTTC
v_gene: TRBV15; d_gene: TRBD2; j_gene: TRBJ2-1; abundance: -; CDR3aa: CATSKIAAGAGNEQFF; CDR3nt: TGTGCCACCAGCAAAATTGCAGCGGGAGCTGGCAATGAGCAGTTCTTC
v_gene: TRBV28; d_gene: TRBD1; j_gene: TRBJ2-7; abundance: -; CDR3aa: CASSERQGAPEYYEQYF; CDR3nt: TGTGCCAGCAGTGAGCGACAGGGGGCGCCGGAATACTACGAGCAGTACTTC
v_gene: TRBV7-9; d_gene: TRBD1; j_gene: TRBJ2-3; abundance: -; CDR3aa: CASSFPGGSTDTQYF; CDR3nt: TGTGCCAGCAGCTTTCCAGGGGGTAGCACAGATACGCAGTATTTT
v_gene: TRBV4-2; d_gene: -; j_gene: TRBJ2-7; abundance: -; CDR3aa: CASSQAAGSAYEQYF; CDR3nt: TGTGCCAGCAGCCAAGCTGCAGGGTCGGCCTACGAGCAGTACTTC
v_gene: TRBV2; d_gene: -; j_gene: TRBJ2-3; abundance: -; CDR3aa: CASSVNRGRSTDTQYF; CDR3nt: TGTGCCAGCAGTGTCAATCGGGGGAGGAGCACAGATACGCAGTATTTT
v_gene: TRBV27; d_gene: -; j_gene: TRBJ2-7; abundance: -; CDR3aa: CASSLSAPGLSDYEQYF; CDR3nt: TGTGCCAGCAGTTTATCCGCCCCGGGACTTTCGGACTACGAGCAGTACTTC
v_gene: TRBV5-6; d_gene: -; j_gene: TRBJ1-2; abundance: -; CDR3aa: CASSLGRSAPNYGYTF; CDR3nt: TGTGCCAGCAGCTTGGGACGGAGCGCCCCTAACTATGGCTACACCTTC
v_gene: TRBV7-9; d_gene: -; j_gene: TRBJ2-2; abundance: -; CDR3aa: CASSAIWEHPGELFF; CDR3nt: TGTGCCAGCAGCGCAATTTGGGAGCACCCCGGGGAGCTGTTTTTT
v_gene: TRBV27; d_gene: TRBD1; j_gene: TRBJ1-1; abundance: -; CDR3aa: CASSLLTGGAEAFF; CDR3nt: TGTGCCAGCAGTTTGCTGACAGGGGGCGCGGAAGCTTTCTTT
v_gene: TRBV27; d_gene: TRBD2; j_gene: TRBJ2-1; abundance: -; CDR3aa: CASSSVLAGINNEQFF; CDR3nt: TGTGCCAGCAGTTCCGTACTAGCGGGGATCAACAATGAGCAGTTCTTC
v_gene: TRBV27; d_gene: -; j_gene: TRBJ1-1; abundance: -; CDR3aa: CASSFGRGGTEAFF; CDR3nt: TGTGCCAGCAGTTTCGGTAGGGGAGGCACTGAAGCTTTCTTT
v_gene: TRBV29-1; d_gene: TRBD1; j_gene: TRBJ2-7; abundance: few; CDR3aa: CSVSGTGGRDEQYF; CDR3nt: TGCAGCGTTTCCGGGACAGGGGGCAGGGACGAGCAGTACTTC